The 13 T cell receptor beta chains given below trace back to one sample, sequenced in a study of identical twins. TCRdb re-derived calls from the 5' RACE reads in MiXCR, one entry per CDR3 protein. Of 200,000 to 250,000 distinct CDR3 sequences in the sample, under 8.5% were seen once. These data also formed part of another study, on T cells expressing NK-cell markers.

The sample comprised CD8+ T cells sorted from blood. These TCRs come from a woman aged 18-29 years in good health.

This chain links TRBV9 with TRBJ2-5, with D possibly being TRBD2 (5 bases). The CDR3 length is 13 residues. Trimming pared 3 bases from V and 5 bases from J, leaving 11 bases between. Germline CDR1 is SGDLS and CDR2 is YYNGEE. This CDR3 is CASSDGVRETQYF. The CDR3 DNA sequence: TGTGCCAGCAGCGACGGGGTCCGGGAGACCCAGTACTTC.

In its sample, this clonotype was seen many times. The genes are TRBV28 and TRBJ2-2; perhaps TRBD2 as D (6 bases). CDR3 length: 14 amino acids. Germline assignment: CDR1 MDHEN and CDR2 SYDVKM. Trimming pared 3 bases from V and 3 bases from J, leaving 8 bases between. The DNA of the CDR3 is TGTGCCAGCAGTTTTCGACTAGACACCGGGGAGCTGTTTTTT. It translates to CASSFRLDTGELFF.

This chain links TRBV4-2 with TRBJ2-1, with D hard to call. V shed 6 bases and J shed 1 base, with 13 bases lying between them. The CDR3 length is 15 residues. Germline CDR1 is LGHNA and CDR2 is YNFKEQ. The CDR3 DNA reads TGTGCCAGCAGGAGAGGTGAAGGGTCCTACAATGAGCAGTTCTTC. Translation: CASRRGEGSYNEQFF.

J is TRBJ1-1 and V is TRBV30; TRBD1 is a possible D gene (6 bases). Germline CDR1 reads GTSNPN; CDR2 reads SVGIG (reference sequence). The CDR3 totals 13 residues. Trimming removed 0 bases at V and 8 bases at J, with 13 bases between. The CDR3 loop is CAWSVGATEEAFF. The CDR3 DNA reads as TGTGCCTGGAGTGTGGGGGCGACAGAAGAAGCTTTCTTT.

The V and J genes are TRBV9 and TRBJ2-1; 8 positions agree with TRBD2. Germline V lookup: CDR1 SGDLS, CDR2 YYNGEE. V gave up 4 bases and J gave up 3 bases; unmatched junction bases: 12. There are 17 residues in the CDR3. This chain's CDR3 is CASSSPTSGHYYNEQFF. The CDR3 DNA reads TGTGCCAGCAGCTCCCCTACTAGCGGCCACTACTACAATGAGCAGTTCTTC. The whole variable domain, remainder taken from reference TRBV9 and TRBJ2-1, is DSGVTQTPKHLITATGQRVTLRCSPRSGDLSVYWYQQSLDQGLQFLIQYYNGEERAKGNILERFSAQQFPDLHSELNLSSLELGDSALYFCASSSPTSGHYYNEQFFGPGTRLTVL.

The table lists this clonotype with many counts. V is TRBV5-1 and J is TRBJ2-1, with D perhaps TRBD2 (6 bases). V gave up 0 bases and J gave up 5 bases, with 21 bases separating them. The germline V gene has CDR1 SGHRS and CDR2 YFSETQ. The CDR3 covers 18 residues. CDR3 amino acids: CASSLDLGSAGFNNEQFF. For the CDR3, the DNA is TGCGCCAGCAGCTTGGATCTCGGGTCTGCGGGATTCAACAATGAGCAGTTCTTC.

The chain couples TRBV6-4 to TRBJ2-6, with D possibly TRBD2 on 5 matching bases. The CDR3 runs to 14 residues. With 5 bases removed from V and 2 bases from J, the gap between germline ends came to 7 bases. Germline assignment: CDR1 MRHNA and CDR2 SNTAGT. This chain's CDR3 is CASSPRAGANVLTF. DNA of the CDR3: TGTGCCAGCAGTCCGAGGGCTGGGGCCAACGTCCTGACTTTC.

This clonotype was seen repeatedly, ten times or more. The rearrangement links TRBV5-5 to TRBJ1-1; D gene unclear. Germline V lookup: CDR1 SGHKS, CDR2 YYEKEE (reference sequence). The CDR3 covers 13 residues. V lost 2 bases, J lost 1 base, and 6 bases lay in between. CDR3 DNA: TGTGCCAGCAGCTTCACAAAGAACACTGAAGCTTTCTTT. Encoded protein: CASSFTKNTEAFF.

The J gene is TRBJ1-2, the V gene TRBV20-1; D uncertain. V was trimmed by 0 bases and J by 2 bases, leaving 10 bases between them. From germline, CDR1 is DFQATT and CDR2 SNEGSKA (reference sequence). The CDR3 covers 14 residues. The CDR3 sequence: CSARDATENYGYTF. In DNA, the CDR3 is TGCAGTGCTAGAGATGCCACAGAGAACTATGGCTACACCTTC.

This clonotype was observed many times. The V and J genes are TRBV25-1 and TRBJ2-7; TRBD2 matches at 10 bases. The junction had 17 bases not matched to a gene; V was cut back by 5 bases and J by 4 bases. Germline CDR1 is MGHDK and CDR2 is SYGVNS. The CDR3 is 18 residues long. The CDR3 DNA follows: TGTGCCAGCAGTCCCCTGGGGCCTAGCGGGAGAATAGGGTACGAGCAGTACTTC. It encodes CASSPLGPSGRIGYEQYF.

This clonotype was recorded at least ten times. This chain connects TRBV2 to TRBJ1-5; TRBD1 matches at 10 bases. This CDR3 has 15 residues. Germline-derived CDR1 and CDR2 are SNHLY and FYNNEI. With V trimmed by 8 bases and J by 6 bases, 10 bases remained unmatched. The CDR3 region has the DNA TGTGCCAGCGAATTAGGGACAGGGGAGAGTCAGCCCCAGCATTTT. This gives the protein CASELGTGESQPQHF.

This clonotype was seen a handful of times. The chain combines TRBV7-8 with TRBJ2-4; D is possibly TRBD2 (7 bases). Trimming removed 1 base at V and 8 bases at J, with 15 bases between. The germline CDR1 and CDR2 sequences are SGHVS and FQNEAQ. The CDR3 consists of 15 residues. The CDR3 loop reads CASSLVEGGGDIQYF. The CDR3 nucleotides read TGTGCCAGCAGCTTAGTTGAGGGGGGGGGCGACATTCAGTACTTC.

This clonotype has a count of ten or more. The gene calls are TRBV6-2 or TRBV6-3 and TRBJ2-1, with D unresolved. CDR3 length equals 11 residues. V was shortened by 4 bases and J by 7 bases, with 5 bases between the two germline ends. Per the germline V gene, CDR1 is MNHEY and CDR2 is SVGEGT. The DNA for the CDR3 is TGTGCCAGCAGTTGGGGAAATGAGCAGTTCTTC. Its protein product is CASSWGNEQFF.